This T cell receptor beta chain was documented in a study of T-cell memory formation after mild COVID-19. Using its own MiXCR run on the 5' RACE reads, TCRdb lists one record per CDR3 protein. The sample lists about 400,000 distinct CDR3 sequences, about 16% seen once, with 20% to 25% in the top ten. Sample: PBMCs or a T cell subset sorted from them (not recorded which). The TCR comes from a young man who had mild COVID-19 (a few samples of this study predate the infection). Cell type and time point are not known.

CDR3 nucleotides: TGCAGTGCTATTAGTACGAATAGCAATCAGCCCCAGCATTTT. This encodes CSAISTNSNQPQHF. The V gene is TRBV20-1, the J gene TRBJ1-5; no firm D call. The germline V gene has CDR1 DFQATT and CDR2 SNEGSKA (reference sequence). V was trimmed by 4 bases and J by 0 bases, leaving 10 bases between them. The CDR3 totals 14 residues.